This TCR beta chain comes out of a study of shared clonotypes between healthy human individuals. Data came from immunoSEQ multiplex PCR; TCRdb stores just in-frame clones and leaves some out. The data hold 450,000 to 500,000 clones, with more than 65% observed a single time. The length of the CDR3 is 12 residues. The germline gives CDR1 MDHEN, CDR2 SYDVKM. In the case of this clone: This likely traces to a read error, being one base from a far larger clone.

This rearrangement joins TRBV28 to TRBJ2-2; D gene uncertain. The TCR originated in a woman aged 40 to 50 in good health. Some clones in this sample may be carry-over from other donors' samples. Sequences were obtained from PBMCs. The chain's CDR3 is CDSTIFTGELFF. For the CDR3, the DNA is TGTGACAGCACCATCTTCACCGGGGAGCTGTTTTTT. The whole variable domain, filled in from reference TRBV28 and TRBJ2-2, reads DVKVTQSSRYLVKRTGEKVFLECVQDMDHENMFWYRQDPGLGLRLIYFSYDVKMKEKGDIPEGYSVSREKKERFSLILESASTNQTSMYLCDSTIFTGELFFGEGSRLTVL.